This TCR beta chain was observed in a study of OX40 agonist ivuxolimab in advanced cancers. Looking at the study overall: Ivuxolimab was a fully human IgG2 agonistic monoclonal antibody targeting the costimulatory receptor OX40 (CD134). Intravenous ivuxolimab was administered to patients every 2 weeks at six dose levels: 0.01, 0.1, 0.3, 1.5, 3 and 10 mg/kg. Among the 52 dose-escalation patients, about 20 had hepatocellular carcinoma, 15 or so melanoma, 9 renal cell carcinoma and 9 head and neck cancer. The dose-escalation cohort was roughly 87% male with a mean age of about 60 years, ranging from roughly 23 to 80. Patients were allowed to have had prior anti-PD-1, anti-PD-L1 or anti-CTLA-4 therapy, and 30% to 40% of the dose-escalation patients had been treated with checkpoint inhibitors. Partial responses occurred in three dose-escalation patients: two with cutaneous melanoma and one with hepatocellular carcinoma. The point of sequencing TCRbeta in the periphery was to test whether ivuxolimab changed TCR sequence diversity and drove clonal T-cell expansion. The paper covers the monotherapy dose-escalation part of the phase I ivuxolimab trial, which included N ≈ 50 patients.

Patients with autoimmune disease history or receiving systemic immunosuppression were excluded from the trial. Peripheral blood for TCR sequencing was drawn from every dose cohort at baseline, at cycle 4 day 1 and at cycle 7 day 1. The samples were drawn from a first-in-human, open-label, multicenter phase I dose-escalation trial of ivuxolimab. The trial enrolled adults with locally advanced or metastatic head and neck squamous cell, hepatocellular, melanoma or renal cell carcinoma. Before TCR sequencing, CD4+ T cells and CD8+ T cells were sorted from peripheral blood as separate populations. This clone occurred a few times. Its antigen is still unknown. Base quality data are lacking; no much larger clone is found one base away. Genomic DNA was isolated from the sorted cells so that the TCRbeta CDR3 region could be sequenced. The immunoSEQ Assay was used for sequencing of TCRbeta CDR3 regions. Imported from immuneACCESS, the table was reduced by TCRdb to in-frame sequences with V and J called. These copies leave out some clones; in studies compared against another copy, an unresolved V gene accounts for under half, and the cause of the remainder is not known. Counted in this sample were 50,000 to 70,000 clones; around 86% of them appeared once. The top ten clonotypes cover 0.95% to 1.5% of the sample.

Summary of the overall study and its limitations: The antigen specificity of the clonally expanded peripheral T cells was not determined. Partial responders in the 0.1-3.0 mg/kg groups had among the lowest normalized peripheral clonal expansion, especially among CD8+ T cells. At doses of 0.1 to 3.0 mg/kg, clonal expansion of both CD4+ and CD8+ T cells in blood was seen between baseline and week 6. Low levels of normalized T-cell clonal expansion were also seen in some nonresponding patients. After ivuxolimab, expanded clones were on average more numerous among CD8+ T cells than among CD4+ T cells.

Sequencing used CD4+ or CD8+ T cells sorted from blood, obtained in a trial of the OX40 agonist ivuxolimab. The sequence was obtained from an adult with an advanced solid tumor such as melanoma, head and neck, liver or kidney cancer.

The sequenced DNA: TGTGCCAGCGCCGCCGGACTTTCCCCAACTAATGAAAAACTGTTTTTT. Translated, this is CASAAGLSPTNEKLFF. The rearranged segments are TRBV9 and TRBJ1-4; too little of a D gene remains to name it. Cut back by 7 bases and 0 bases, the V and J ends lie 16 bases apart. Via the germline V gene, CDR1 is SGDLS and CDR2 YYNGEE. The CDR3 spans 16 residues, from the cysteine through the phenylalanine. The kept DNA is CDR3 alone, 48 bases in frame from the first base.